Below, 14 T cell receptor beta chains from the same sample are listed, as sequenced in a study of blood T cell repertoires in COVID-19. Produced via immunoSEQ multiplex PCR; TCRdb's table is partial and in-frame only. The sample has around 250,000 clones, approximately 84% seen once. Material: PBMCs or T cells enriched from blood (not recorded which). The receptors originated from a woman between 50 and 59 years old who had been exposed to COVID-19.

The CDR3 bases are TGTGCCAGCAGCTTGGATGGGGGGGAGCAGTACTTC. Its protein product is CASSLDGGEQYF. J is TRBJ2-7 and V is TRBV5-5; possibly TRBD2 for D (6 bases). Trimming removed 0 bases at V and 7 bases at J, with 8 bases between. The CDR3 contains 12 residues. The germline gives CDR1 SGHKS, CDR2 YYEKEE (reference sequence).

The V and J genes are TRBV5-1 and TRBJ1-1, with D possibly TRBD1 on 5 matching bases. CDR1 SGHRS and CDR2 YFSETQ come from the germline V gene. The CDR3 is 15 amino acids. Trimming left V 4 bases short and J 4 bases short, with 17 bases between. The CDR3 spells CASSISGRVGTEAFF. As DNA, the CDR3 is TGCGCCAGCAGCATCTCAGGGCGCGTGGGCACTGAAGCTTTCTTT. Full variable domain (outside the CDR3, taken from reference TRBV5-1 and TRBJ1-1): KAGVTQTPRYLIKTRGQQVTLSCSPISGHRSVSWYQQTPGQGLQFLFEYFSETQRNKGNFPGRFSGRQFSNSRSEMNVSTLELGDSALYLCASSISGRVGTEAFFGQGTRLTVV.

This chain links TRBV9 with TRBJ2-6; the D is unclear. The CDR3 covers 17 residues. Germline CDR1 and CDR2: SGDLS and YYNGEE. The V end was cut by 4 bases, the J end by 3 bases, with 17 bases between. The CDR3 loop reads CASSLSSSALGANVLTF. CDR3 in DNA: TGTGCCAGCAGCCTTAGCTCGTCGGCCCTTGGGGCCAACGTCCTGACTTTC.

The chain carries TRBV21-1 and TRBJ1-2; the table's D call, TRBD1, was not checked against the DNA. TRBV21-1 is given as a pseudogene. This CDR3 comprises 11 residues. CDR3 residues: CATHRGHGYTF. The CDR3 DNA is TGTGCCACACACAGGGGACATGGCTACACCTTC.

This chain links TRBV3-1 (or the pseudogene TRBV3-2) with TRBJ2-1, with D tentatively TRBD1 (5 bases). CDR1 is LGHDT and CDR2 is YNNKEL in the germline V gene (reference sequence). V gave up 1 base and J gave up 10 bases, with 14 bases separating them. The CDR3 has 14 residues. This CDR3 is CASSQGTLTIEQFF. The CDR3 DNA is TGTGCCAGCAGCCAAGGGACACTAACCATAGAGCAGTTCTTC.

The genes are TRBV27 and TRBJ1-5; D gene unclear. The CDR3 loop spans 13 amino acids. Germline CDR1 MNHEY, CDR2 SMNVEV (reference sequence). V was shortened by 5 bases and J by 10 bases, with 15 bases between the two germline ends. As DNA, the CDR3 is TGTGCCAGCAGTCAAGGGAGATCTGATCCCCAGCATTTT. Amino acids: CASSQGRSDPQHF.

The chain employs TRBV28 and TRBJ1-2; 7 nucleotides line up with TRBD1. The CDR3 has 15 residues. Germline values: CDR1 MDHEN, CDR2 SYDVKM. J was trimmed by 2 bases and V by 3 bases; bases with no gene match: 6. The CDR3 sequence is CASSFPDRLNYGYTF. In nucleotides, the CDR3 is TGTGCCAGCAGTTTCCCGGACAGGTTAAACTATGGCTACACCTTC.

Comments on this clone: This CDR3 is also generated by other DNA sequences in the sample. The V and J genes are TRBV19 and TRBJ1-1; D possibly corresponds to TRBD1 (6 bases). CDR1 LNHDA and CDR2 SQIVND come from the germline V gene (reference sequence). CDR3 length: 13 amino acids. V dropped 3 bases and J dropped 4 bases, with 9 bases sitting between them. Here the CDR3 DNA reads TGTGCCAGTAGTATTACAGGGAGCACTGAAGCTTTCTTT. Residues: CASSITGSTEAFF.

CDR3 DNA: TGTGCCAGCACCCCGGCGGGAGGGACCGAAGAGACCCAGTACTTC. Translating gives CASTPAGGTEETQYF. The V and J genes are TRBV6-5 and TRBJ2-5; TRBD2 aligns across 9 bases. V lost 7 bases, J lost 3 bases, and 9 bases stayed unmatched. CDR1 MNHEY and CDR2 SVGAGI come from the germline V gene. The CDR3 spans 15 residues.

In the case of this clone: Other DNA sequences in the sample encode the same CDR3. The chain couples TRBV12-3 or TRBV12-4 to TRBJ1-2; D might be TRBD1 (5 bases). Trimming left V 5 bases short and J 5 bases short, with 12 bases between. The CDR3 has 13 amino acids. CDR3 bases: TGTGCCAGCAGTCCTAGGGGAGGGTATGGCTACACCTTC. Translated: CASSPRGGYGYTF.

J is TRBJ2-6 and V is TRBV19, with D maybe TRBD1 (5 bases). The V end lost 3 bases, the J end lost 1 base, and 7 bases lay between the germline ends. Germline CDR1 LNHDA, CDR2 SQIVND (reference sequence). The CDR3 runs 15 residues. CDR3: CASSMTASGANVLTF. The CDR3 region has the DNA TGTGCCAGTAGTATGACAGCTTCTGGGGCCAACGTCCTGACTTTC.

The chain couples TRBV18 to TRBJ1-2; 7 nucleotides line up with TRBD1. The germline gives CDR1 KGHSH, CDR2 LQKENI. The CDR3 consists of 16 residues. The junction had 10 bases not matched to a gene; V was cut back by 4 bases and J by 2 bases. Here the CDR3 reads CASSRNPGGINYGYTF. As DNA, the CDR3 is TGTGCCAGCTCACGGAACCCAGGGGGTATCAACTATGGCTACACCTTC.

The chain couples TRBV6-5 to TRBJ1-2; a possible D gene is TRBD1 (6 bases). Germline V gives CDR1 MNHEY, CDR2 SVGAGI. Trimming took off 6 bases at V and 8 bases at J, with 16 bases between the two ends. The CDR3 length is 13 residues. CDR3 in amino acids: CASSQDRMRGYTF. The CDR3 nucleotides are TGTGCCAGCAGCCAAGACAGGATGAGGGGCTACACCTTC.

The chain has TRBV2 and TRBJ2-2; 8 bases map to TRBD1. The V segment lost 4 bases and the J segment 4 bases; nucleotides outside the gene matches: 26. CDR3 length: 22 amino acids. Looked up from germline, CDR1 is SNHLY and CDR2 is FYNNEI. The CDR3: CASSGRTGPYSRRGRSTGELFF. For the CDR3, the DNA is TGTGCCAGCAGTGGGAGGACAGGGCCTTACTCACGTAGAGGTAGAAGCACCGGGGAGCTGTTTTTT.